These 18 T cell receptor beta chains were all obtained from the same sample, sequenced in a study of blood T cell repertoires in COVID-19. The method was immunoSEQ multiplex PCR; TCRdb's version includes in-frame clones alone and lacks a portion of them. The sample carries over 60,000 clones, just under 95% recorded once. The specimen sequenced was peripheral blood. The receptors stem from a human donor in a cohort sampled during active COVID-19.

The CDR3 protein is CATSDPGQANEKLFF. For the CDR3, the DNA is TGTGCCACCAGCGACCCAGGACAAGCTAATGAAAAACTGTTTTTT. V and J are TRBV15 and TRBJ1-4; tentatively, D is TRBD1 (5 bases). The CDR3 contains 15 residues. The V gene lost 5 bases and the J gene lost 3 bases, with 13 bases spanning the gap. Germline loops: CDR1 LNHNV, CDR2 YYDKDF (reference sequence).

The chain links TRBV28 to TRBJ2-3, with 9 bases that match TRBD1. CDR1 and CDR2 (germline): MDHEN, SYDVKM. The CDR3 runs 17 residues. Trimming cost V 5 bases and J 4 bases; bases outside gene matches: 13. CDR3 loop: CASSPIRDRVNSDTQYF. CDR3 nucleotides: TGTGCCAGCAGTCCCATCCGGGACAGGGTTAATTCAGATACGCAGTATTTT.

The CDR3 nucleotides are TGTGCCAGCAGCCAAGATCCAGCGGGGGGATCTAAGGAGTTCTTC. Encoded protein: CASSQDPAGGSKEFF. V usage is TRBV3-1 (or the pseudogene TRBV3-2) and J usage is TRBJ2-1; 9 bases are a match to TRBD2. V trimming: 0 bases; J trimming: 14 bases; junction bases outside the gene matches: 11. The germline CDR1 and CDR2 sequences are LGHDT and YNNKEL (reference sequence). This CDR3 is built from 15 residues.

The rearrangement uses TRBV20-1 and TRBJ2-7; D uncertain. The CDR3 is 11 residues long. Germline values: CDR1 DFQATT, CDR2 SNEGSKA (reference sequence). V was shortened by 3 bases and J by 3 bases, with 6 bases between the two germline ends. The CDR3 is CSASDIYEQYF. In DNA form, the CDR3 reads TGCAGTGCTAGTGATATCTACGAGCAGTACTTC.

This chain connects TRBV5-1 to TRBJ2-7, with 8 bases matching TRBD1. In germline, CDR1 is SGHRS, CDR2 YFSETQ. CDR3 length: 15 residues. With V trimmed by 5 bases and J by 2 bases, 9 bases remained unmatched. CDR3 coding DNA: TGCGCCAGCAGACCTCAGGGGGCGGGCCCCTACGAGCAGTACTTC. Its protein product is CASRPQGAGPYEQYF.

This chain links TRBV7-6 with TRBJ2-2; TRBD2 agrees at 13 bases. V shed 5 bases and J 6 bases; nucleotides not matched to a gene: 6. The CDR3 runs to 16 residues. CDR1 is SGHVS, CDR2 FNYEAQ, per germline. The CDR3 DNA follows: TGTGCCAGCAGCAAACTAGCGGGGGGGCCCTCCGGGGAGCTGTTTTTT. Translated, it gives CASSKLAGGPSGELFF.

This clone has only one observation. This rearrangement joins TRBV7-9 to TRBJ2-1; D remains ambiguous. The V end lost 1 base, the J end lost 6 bases, and 16 bases lay between the germline ends. This CDR3 spans 16 amino acids. Looked up from germline, CDR1 is SEHNR and CDR2 is FQNEAQ (reference sequence). DNA for the CDR3: TGTGCCAGCAGCTTAGGACCGAGTTCGGGTACCAATGAGCAGTTCTTC. Its translation: CASSLGPSSGTNEQFF.

The J gene is TRBJ1-4, the V gene TRBV14, with 7 bases fitting TRBD1. The CDR3 is made up of 15 amino acids. V lost 3 bases, J lost 4 bases, and 5 bases stayed unmatched. Per germline, CDR1 SGHDN and CDR2 FVKESK. In nucleotides, the CDR3 is TGTGCCAGCAGCCAGCCGACAGGGCGTAATGAAAAACTGTTTTTT. Translated: CASSQPTGRNEKLFF.

V gene TRBV20-1 combines with J gene TRBJ2-7; D may be TRBD1 (7 bases). Germline lookup yields CDR1 DFQATT and CDR2 SNEGSKA (reference sequence). This CDR3 has 13 residues. V shed 3 bases and J shed 6 bases, with 15 bases lying between them. CDR3 protein: CSASSQGGGEQYF. DNA of the CDR3: TGCAGTGCTAGTTCCCAGGGGGGAGGCGAGCAGTACTTC.

The genes are TRBV4-2 and TRBJ2-7; possible D gene TRBD2, 5 bases. Germline lookup yields CDR1 LGHNA and CDR2 YNFKEQ. Trimming took 1 base from V and 3 from J, leaving 10 bases between them. The CDR3 totals 14 residues. Here the CDR3 DNA reads TGTGCCAGCAGCCAAGTGGAGGAAGACTACGAGCAGTACTTC. Its protein is CASSQVEEDYEQYF.

The V gene is TRBV4-3, the J gene TRBJ2-7, with D tentatively TRBD1 (5 bases). The CDR3 runs to 15 residues. V lost 0 bases to trimming and J lost 7 bases, with 16 bases between them. Germline CDR1 LGHNA, CDR2 YSLEER. The CDR3 loop reads CASSQEVTGWWEQYF. As DNA, the CDR3 is TGCGCCAGCAGCCAAGAGGTCACAGGTTGGTGGGAGCAGTACTTC.

The J gene is TRBJ2-3, the V gene TRBV6-5; D might be TRBD2 (6 bases). Trimming shortened V by 8 bases and J by 6 bases, and 21 bases separated the two germline ends. CDR3 length: 15 residues. Per the germline V gene, CDR1 is MNHEY and CDR2 is SVGAGI. The chain's CDR3 is CASVSSGPGSDTQYF. The CDR3 region has the DNA TGTGCCAGCGTTTCCAGCGGGCCTGGGTCCGATACGCAGTATTTT.

The V call is TRBV5-8, the J call TRBJ2-7; TRBD2 might be the D (5 bases). Trimming shortened V by 1 base and J by 3 bases, and 11 bases separated the two germline ends. Per the germline V gene, CDR1 is SGHTS and CDR2 is YDEGEE. The CDR3 has 14 amino acids. This chain's CDR3 is CASSLLGTSYEQYF. The CDR3 DNA sequence: TGTGCCAGCAGCTTGCTAGGCACTAGCTACGAGCAGTACTTC.

The rearrangement uses TRBV27 and TRBJ2-1; the D is unclear. The CDR3 has 11 residues. Trimming removed 5 bases from V and 9 bases from J, with 8 bases in between. Germline V gives CDR1 MNHEY, CDR2 SMNVEV (reference sequence). The CDR3 region is CASSRAGEQFF. The CDR3 DNA sequence: TGTGCCAGCAGTCGAGCTGGTGAGCAGTTCTTC.

V and J are TRBV7-2 and TRBJ2-1; D ambiguous. Trimming removed 5 bases at V and 4 bases at J, with 12 bases between. CDR3 length equals 14 residues. Germline loops: CDR1 SGHTA, CDR2 FQGNSA. In nucleotides, the CDR3 is TGTGCCAGCAGCCCTCAGACTTTATACAATGAGCAGTTCTTC. Translation gives CASSPQTLYNEQFF.

The gene calls are TRBV18 and TRBJ2-3; 7 bases map to TRBD1. Germline CDR1 is KGHSH and CDR2 is LQKENI. The CDR3 covers 16 residues. The V gene end was trimmed by 0 bases and the J gene end by 5 bases; junction bases not matched to a gene: 8. The CDR3 DNA reads TGTGCCAGCTCACCACCGAACAGGGGTCAGGGAGATACGCAGTATTTT. Protein sequence: CASSPPNRGQGDTQYF.

The chain couples TRBV2 to TRBJ1-2, with D possibly being TRBD1 (5 bases). Germline V CDR1 and CDR2: SNHLY, FYNNEI. The CDR3 loop spans 13 amino acids. The germline V and J ends were trimmed by 7 bases and 4 bases, with 13 bases remaining between them. DNA of the CDR3: TGTGCCAGCAACGCGGGGCCGAGCTATGGCTACACCTTC. It is translated as CASNAGPSYGYTF.

This chain joins TRBV20-1 and TRBJ2-7; tentative D call: TRBD1 (6 bases). V lost 6 bases and J lost 5, with 11 bases in between. The germline gives CDR1 DFQATT, CDR2 SNEGSKA (reference sequence). CDR3 length equals 11 residues. CDR3 amino acids: CSAARGDEQYF. In DNA, the CDR3 is TGCAGTGCGGCCAGGGGTGACGAGCAGTACTTC.